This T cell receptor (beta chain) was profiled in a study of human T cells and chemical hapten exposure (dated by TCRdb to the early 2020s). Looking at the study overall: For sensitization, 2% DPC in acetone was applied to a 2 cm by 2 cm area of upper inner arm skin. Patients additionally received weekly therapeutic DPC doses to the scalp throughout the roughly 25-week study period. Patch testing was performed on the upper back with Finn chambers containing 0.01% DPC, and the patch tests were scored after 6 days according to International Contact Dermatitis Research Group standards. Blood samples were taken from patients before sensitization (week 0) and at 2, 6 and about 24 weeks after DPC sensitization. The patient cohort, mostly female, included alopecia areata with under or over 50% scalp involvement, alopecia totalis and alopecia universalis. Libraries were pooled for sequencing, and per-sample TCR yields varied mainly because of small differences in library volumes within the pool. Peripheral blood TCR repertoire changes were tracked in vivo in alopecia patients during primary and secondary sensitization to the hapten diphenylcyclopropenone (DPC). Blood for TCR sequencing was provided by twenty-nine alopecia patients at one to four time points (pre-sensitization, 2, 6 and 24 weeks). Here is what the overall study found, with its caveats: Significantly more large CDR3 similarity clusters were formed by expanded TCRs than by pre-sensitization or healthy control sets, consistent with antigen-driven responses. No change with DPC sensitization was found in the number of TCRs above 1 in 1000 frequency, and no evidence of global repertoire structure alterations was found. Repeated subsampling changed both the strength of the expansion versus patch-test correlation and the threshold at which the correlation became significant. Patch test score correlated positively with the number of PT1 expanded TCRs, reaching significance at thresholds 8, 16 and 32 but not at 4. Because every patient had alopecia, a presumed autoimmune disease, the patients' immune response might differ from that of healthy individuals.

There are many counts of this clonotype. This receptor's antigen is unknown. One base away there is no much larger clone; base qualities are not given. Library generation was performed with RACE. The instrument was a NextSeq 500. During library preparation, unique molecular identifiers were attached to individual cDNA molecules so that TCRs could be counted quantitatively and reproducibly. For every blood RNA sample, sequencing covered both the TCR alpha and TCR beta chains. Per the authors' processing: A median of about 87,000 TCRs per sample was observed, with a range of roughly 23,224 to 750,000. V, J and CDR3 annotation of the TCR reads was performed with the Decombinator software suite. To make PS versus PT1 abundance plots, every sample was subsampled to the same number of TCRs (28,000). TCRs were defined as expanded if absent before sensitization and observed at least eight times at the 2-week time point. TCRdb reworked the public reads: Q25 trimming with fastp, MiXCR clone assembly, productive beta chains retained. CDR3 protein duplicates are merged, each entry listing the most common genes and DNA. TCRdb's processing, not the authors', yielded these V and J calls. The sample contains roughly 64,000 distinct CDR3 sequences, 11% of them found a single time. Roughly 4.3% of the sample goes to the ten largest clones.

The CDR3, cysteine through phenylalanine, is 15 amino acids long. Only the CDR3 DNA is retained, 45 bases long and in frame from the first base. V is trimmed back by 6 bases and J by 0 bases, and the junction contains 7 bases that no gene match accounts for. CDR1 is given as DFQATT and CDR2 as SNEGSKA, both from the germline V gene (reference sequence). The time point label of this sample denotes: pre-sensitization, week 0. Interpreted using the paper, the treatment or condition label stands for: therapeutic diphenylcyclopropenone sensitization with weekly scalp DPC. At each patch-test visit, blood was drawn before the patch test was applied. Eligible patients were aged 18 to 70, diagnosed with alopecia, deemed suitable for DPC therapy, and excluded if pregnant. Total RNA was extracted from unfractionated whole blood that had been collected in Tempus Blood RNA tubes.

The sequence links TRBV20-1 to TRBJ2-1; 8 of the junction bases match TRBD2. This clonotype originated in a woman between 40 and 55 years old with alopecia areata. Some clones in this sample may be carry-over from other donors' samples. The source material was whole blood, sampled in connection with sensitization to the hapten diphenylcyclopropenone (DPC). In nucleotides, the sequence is TGCAGTGCCCGGGGGGGGTCGAACTCCTACAATGAGCAGTTCTTC. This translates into CSARGGSNSYNEQFF.